This TCR beta chain was sequenced in a study of blood T cells in healthy people across ages. The extraction recovered at least 5.5 micrograms of total RNA per sample. A second PCR, run for roughly 7 to 12 cycles, used a sample-barcoded 5' primer plus a J-beta primer mix. TCRdb re-analysed the 5' RACE reads in MiXCR, keeping a single row per CDR3 protein. The sample includes 660,000 or so distinct CDR3 sequences, roughly 50% of them seen just once. The receptor's source is a man in his 60s in good health. Specimen: blood.

CDR3 sequence: CASSYSAGGITEAFF. In DNA, the CDR3 is TGTGCCAGCAGTTACAGTGCAGGGGGGATAACTGAAGCTTTCTTT. V gene TRBV6-5 combines with J gene TRBJ1-1; 7 bases line up with TRBD1. Germline V gene sequence: CDR1 MNHEY, CDR2 SVGAGI. After removal of 2 bases from V and 5 bases from J, the junction contained 8 bases not matched to a gene. The CDR3 is 15 amino acids.